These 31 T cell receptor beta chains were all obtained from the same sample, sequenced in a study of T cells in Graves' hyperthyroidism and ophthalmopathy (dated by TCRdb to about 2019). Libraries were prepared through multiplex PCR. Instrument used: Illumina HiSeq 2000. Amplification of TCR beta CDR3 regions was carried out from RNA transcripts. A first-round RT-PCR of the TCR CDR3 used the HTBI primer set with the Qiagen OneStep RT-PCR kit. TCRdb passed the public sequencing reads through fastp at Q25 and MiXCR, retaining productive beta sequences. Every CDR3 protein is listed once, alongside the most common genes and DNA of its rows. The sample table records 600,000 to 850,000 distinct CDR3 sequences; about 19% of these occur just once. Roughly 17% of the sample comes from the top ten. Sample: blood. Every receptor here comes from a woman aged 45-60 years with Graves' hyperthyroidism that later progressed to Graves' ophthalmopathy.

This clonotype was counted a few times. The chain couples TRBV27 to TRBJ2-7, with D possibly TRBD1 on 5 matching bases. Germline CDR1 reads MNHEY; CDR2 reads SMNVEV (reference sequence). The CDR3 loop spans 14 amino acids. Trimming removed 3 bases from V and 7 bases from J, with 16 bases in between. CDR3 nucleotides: TGTGCCAGCAGTTTTGGGGCAGGTCCGTGTGAGCAGTACTTC. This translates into CASSFGAGPCEQYF.

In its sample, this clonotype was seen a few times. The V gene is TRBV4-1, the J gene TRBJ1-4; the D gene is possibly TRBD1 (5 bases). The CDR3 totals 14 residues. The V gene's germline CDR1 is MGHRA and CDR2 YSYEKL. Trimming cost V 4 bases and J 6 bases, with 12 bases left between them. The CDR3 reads CASSLRDDDEKLFF. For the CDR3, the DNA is TGCGCCAGCAGCCTCCGGGACGACGATGAAAAACTGTTTTTT.

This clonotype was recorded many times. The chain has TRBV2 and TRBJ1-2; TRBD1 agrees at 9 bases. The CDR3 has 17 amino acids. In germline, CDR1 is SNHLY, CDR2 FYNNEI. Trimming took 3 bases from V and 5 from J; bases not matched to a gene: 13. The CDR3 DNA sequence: TGTGCCAGCAGTGATGACAGGGGGATCGCTTCGGAATATGGCTACACCTTC. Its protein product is CASSDDRGIASEYGYTF. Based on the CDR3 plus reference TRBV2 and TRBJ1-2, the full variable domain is EPEVTQTPSHQVTQMGQEVILRCVPISNHLYFYWYRQILGQKVEFLVSFYNNEISEKSEIFDDQFSVERPDGSNFTLKIRSTKLEDSAMYFCASSDDRGIASEYGYTFGSGTRLTVV.

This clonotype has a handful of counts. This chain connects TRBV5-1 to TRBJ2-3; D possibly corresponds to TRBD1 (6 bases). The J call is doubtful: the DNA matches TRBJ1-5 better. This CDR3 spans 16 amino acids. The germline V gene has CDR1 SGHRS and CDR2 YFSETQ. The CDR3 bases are TGCGCCAGCAGGCCTCTAGCGGGGGGGCCTGGAGATACGCAGCATTTT. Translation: CASRPLAGGPGDTQHF.

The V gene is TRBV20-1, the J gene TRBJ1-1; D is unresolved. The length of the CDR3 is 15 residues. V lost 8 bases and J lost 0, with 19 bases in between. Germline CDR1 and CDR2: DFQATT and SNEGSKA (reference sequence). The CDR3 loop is CSTILYGPVNTEAFF. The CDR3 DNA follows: TGCAGTACCATACTTTATGGCCCGGTGAACACTGAAGCTTTCTTT.

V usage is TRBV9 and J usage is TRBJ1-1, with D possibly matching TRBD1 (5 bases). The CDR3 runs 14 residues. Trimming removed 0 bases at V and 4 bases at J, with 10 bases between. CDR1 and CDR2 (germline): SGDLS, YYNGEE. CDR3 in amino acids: CASSVVWGGTEAFF. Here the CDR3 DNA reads TGTGCCAGCAGCGTAGTATGGGGGGGCACTGAAGCTTTCTTT.

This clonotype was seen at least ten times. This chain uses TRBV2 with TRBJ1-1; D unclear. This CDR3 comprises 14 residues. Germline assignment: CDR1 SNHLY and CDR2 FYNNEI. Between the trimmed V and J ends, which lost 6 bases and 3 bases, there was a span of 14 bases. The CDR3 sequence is CASRTALSDTEAFF. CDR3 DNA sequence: TGTGCCAGCAGGACGGCGTTGTCGGACACTGAAGCTTTCTTT. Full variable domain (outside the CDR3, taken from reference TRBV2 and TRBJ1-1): EPEVTQTPSHQVTQMGQEVILRCVPISNHLYFYWYRQILGQKVEFLVSFYNNEISEKSEIFDDQFSVERPDGSNFTLKIRSTKLEDSAMYFCASRTALSDTEAFFGQGTRLTVV.

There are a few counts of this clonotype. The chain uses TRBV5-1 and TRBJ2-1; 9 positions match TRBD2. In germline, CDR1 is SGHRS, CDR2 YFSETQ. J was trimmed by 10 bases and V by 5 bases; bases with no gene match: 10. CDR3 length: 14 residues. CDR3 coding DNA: TGCGCCAGCAGTACGCCTAGCGGGGCGTGGGAGCAGTTCTTC. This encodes CASSTPSGAWEQFF.

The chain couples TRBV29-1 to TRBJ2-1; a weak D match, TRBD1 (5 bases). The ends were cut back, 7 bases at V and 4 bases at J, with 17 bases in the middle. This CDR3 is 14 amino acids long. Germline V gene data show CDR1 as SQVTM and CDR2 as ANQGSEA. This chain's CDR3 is CSGTILVPYNEQFF. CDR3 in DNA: TGCAGCGGGACAATTCTAGTACCATACAATGAGCAGTTCTTC.

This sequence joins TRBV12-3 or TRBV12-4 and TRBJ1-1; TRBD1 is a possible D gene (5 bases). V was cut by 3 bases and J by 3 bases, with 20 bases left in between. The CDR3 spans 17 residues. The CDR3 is CASSLGGTGLMDTEAFF. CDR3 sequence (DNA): TGTGCCAGCAGTTTGGGGGGGACCGGGTTGATGGACACTGAAGCTTTCTTT.

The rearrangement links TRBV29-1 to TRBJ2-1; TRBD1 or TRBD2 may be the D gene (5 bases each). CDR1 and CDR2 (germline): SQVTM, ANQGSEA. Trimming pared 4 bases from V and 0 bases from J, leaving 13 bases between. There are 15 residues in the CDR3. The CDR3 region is CSVVVAGSSYNEQFF. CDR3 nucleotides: TGCAGCGTTGTTGTGGCAGGGAGCTCCTACAATGAGCAGTTCTTC.

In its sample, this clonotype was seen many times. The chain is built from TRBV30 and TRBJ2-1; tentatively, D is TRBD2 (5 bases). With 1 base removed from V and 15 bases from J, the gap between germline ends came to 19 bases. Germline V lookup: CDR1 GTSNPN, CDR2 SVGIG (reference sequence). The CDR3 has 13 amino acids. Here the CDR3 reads CAWSAARVRGSFF. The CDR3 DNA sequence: TGTGCCTGGAGTGCCGCCCGGGTCCGCGGGTCGTTCTTC.

The CDR3 reads CASSAGTSGNTGELFF. The CDR3 DNA sequence: TGTGCCAGCAGCGCAGGGACTAGCGGTAACACCGGGGAGCTGTTTTTT. The V call is TRBV9, the J call TRBJ2-2; TRBD2 matches at 11 bases. This CDR3 contains 16 residues. J lost 2 bases, V lost 3 bases, and 3 bases had no gene match. The germline V gene has CDR1 SGDLS and CDR2 YYNGEE.

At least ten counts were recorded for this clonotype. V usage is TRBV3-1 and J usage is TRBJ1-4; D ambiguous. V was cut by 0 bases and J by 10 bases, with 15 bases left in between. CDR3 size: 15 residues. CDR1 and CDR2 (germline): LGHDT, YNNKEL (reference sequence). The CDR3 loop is CASSQDGPAGGKLFF. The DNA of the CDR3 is TGTGCCAGCAGCCAAGATGGGCCGGCTGGAGGAAAACTGTTTTTT.

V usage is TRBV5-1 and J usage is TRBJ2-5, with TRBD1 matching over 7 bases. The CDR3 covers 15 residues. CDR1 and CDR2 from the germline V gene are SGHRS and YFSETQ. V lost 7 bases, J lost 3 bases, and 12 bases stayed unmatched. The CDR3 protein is CASGKSGTEEETQYF. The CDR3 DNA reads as TGCGCCAGCGGCAAATCCGGGACAGAAGAAGAGACCCAGTACTTC. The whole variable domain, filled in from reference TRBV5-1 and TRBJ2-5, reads KAGVTQTPRYLIKTRGQQVTLSCSPISGHRSVSWYQQTPGQGLQFLFEYFSETQRNKGNFPGRFSGRQFSNSRSEMNVSTLELGDSALYLCASGKSGTEEETQYFGPGTRLLVL.

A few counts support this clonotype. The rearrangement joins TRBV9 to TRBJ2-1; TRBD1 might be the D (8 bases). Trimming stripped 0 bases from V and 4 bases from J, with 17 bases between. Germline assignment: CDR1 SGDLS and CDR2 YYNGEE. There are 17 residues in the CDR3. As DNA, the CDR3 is TGTGCCAGCAGCGTAGGGGAGGGCGGGACAGGATACAATGAGCAGTTCTTC. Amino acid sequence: CASSVGEGGTGYNEQFF.

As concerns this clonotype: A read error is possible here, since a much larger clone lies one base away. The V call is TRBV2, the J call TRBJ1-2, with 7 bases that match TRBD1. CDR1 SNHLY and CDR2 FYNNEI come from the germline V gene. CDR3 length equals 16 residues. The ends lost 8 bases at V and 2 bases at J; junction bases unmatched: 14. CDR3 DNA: TGTGCCAGCGCCAAGAACGGGGCAGGGGGAAACTATGGCTACACCTTC. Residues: CASAKNGAGGNYGYTF.

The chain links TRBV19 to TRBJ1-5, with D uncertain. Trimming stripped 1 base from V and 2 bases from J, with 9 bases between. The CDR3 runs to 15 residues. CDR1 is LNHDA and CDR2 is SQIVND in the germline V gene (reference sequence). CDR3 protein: CASSIAGFGNQPQHF. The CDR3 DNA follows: TGTGCCAGTAGTATAGCCGGGTTTGGCAATCAGCCCCAGCATTTT.

CDR3 loop: CASSPGTPGEEAFF. The CDR3 DNA reads as TGTGCCAGCAGCCCGGGGACGCCTGGGGAGGAAGCTTTCTTT. V is TRBV4-2 and J is TRBJ1-1; D possibly corresponds to TRBD1 (5 bases). The germline V gene has CDR1 LGHNA and CDR2 YNFKEQ. The V end was cut by 4 bases, the J end by 8 bases, with 17 bases between. The CDR3 covers 14 residues.

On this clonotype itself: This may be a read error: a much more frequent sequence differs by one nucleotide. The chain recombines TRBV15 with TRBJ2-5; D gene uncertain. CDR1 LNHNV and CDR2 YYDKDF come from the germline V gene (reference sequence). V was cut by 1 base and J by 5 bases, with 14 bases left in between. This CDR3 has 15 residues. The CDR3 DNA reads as TGTGCCACCAGCAGAGTATCCACTACGGGCGAGACCCAGTACTTC. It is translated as CATSRVSTTGETQYF.

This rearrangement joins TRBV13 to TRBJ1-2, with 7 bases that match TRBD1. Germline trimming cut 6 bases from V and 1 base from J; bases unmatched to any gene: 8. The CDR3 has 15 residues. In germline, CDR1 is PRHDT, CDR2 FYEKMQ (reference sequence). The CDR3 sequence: CASRGRDRDNYGYTF. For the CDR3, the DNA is TGTGCCAGCAGAGGCCGGGACAGAGATAACTATGGCTACACCTTC.

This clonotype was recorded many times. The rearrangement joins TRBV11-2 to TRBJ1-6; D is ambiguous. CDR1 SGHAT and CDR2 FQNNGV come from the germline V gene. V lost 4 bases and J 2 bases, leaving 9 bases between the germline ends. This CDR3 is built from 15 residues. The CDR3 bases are TGTGCCAGCAGCTACAATCAGGCCTATAATTCACCCCTCCACTTT. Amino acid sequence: CASSYNQAYNSPLHF. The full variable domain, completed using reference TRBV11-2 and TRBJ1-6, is EAGVAQSPRYKIIEKRQSVAFWCNPISGHATLYWYQQILGQGPKLLIQFQNNGVVDDSQLPKDRFSAERLKGVDSTLKIQPAKLEDSAVYLCASSYNQAYNSPLHFGNGTRLTVT.

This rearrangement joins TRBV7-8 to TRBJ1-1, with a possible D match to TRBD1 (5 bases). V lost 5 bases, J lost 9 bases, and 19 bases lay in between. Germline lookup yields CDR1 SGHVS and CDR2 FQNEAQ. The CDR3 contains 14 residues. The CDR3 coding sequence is TGTGCCAGCAGCCATCCCGGGCCAGGGCCGAAAGCTTTCTTT. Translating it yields CASSHPGPGPKAFF.

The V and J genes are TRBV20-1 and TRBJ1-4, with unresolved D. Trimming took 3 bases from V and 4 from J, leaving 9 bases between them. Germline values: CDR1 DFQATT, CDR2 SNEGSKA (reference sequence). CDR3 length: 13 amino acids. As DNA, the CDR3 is TGCAGTGCTAGCCAGAGCCTTAATGAAAAACTGTTTTTT. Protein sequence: CSASQSLNEKLFF.

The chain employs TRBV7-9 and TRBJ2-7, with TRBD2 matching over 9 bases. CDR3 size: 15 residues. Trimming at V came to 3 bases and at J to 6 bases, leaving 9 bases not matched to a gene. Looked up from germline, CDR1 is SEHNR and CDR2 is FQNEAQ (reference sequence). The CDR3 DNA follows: TGTGCCAGCAGCTTTCTTAGCGGGGGCAGCGGCGAGCAGTACTTC. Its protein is CASSFLSGGSGEQYF.

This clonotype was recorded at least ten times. CDR3 sequence reads: CASSPLSRTGSDNEQFF. CDR3 sequence (DNA): TGTGCCAGCAGCCCCTTATCAAGGACAGGTTCCGACAATGAGCAGTTCTTC. The chain employs TRBV12-3 or TRBV12-4 and TRBJ2-1, with TRBD1 matching over 7 bases. The CDR3 totals 17 residues. Unmatched junction bases numbered 16, after V lost 6 bases and J lost 5 bases.

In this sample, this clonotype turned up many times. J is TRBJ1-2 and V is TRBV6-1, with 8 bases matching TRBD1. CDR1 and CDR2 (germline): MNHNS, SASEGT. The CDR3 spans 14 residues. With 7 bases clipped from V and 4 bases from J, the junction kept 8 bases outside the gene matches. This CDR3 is CASTRQGNLYGYTF. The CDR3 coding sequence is TGTGCCAGCACCAGACAGGGGAACCTCTATGGCTACACCTTC.

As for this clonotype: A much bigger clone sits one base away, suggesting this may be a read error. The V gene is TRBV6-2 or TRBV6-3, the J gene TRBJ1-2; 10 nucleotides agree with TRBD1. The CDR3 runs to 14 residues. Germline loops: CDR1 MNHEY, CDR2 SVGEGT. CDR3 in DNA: TGTGCCAGCACCCCGGACAGGGGGGACTATGGCTACGCCTTC. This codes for CASTPDRGDYGYAF.

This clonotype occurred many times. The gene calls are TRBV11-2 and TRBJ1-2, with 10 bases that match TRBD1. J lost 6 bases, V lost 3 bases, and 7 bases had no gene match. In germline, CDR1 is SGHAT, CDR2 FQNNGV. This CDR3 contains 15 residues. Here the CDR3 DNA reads TGTGCCAGCAGCTTTGGGGACAGGGGAGCCGATGGCTACACCTTC. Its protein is CASSFGDRGADGYTF.

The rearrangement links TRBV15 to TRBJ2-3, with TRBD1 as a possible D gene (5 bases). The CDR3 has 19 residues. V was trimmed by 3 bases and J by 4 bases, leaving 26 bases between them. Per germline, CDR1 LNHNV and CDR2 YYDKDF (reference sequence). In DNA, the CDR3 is TGTGCCACCAGCAGCCCGGAGCTTCTGATAGGGGCTGCTTCAGATACGCAGTATTTT. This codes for CATSSPELLIGAASDTQYF.

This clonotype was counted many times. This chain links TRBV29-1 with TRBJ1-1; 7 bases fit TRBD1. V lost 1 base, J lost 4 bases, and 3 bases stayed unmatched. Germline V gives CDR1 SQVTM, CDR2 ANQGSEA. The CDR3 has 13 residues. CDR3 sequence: CSVEVTGPTEAFF. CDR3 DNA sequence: TGCAGCGTTGAAGTGACAGGGCCCACTGAAGCTTTCTTT. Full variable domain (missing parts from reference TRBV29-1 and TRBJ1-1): SAVISQKPSRDICQRGTSLTIQCQVDSQVTMMFWYRQQPGQSLTLIATANQGSEATYESGFVIDKFPISRPNLTFSTLTVSNMSPEDSSIYLCSVEVTGPTEAFFGQGTRLTVV.